The 6 T cell receptor beta chains below all came from one sample that was sequenced in a study of T cells in Graves' hyperthyroidism and ophthalmopathy. RNA transcripts served as the template for amplifying TCR beta CDR3 regions. During a first-round RT-PCR of the TCR CDR3, the HTBI primer set was used. MiXCR, applied by TCRdb to the multiplex PCR reads, yields one record per CDR3 protein. The table records a few hundred thousand distinct CDR3 sequences, about half of them present only once. Sequenced input: peripheral blood or thyroid tissue (not recorded which). These receptors came from a woman between 18 and 30 years old with Graves' hyperthyroidism.

The sample holds many counts of this clonotype. V and J are TRBV11-2 and TRBJ2-7; 9 bases are shared with TRBD1. Germline assignment: CDR1 SGHAT and CDR2 FQNNGV. V was pared by 4 bases and J by 3 bases, with 7 bases of the junction left unmatched. The CDR3 spans 15 residues. The CDR3 DNA sequence: TGTGCCAGCAGCTGGTTACTGGGACAGGGCTACGAGCAGTACTTC. Protein sequence: CASSWLLGQGYEQYF.

The chain carries TRBV7-2 and TRBJ1-2, with 7 bases that match TRBD1. Per germline, CDR1 SGHTA and CDR2 FQGNSA. The CDR3 spans 18 residues. V lost 1 base to trimming and J lost 6 bases; unmatched junction nucleotides: 17. The CDR3 coding sequence is TGTGCCAGCAGCTTAGGGGGGGGACAGTCTCATGTGAGGGATGGCTACACCTTC. Protein: CASSLGGGQSHVRDGYTF.

This chain links TRBV7-6 with TRBJ2-7; D unclear. The V end lost 5 bases, the J end lost 4 bases, and 6 bases lay between the germline ends. The CDR3 extends over 11 amino acids. Per germline, CDR1 SGHVS and CDR2 FNYEAQ. The CDR3 region is CASSRWYEQYF. CDR3 nucleotide sequence: TGTGCCAGCAGCAGATGGTACGAGCAGTACTTC.

This clonotype showed up many times. CDR3 DNA sequence: TGTGCCAGCAGCGCCGAACCAGGATACGAGCAGTACTTC. It translates to CASSAEPGYEQYF. V gene TRBV9 combines with J gene TRBJ2-7; unclear D gene. Germline CDR1 and CDR2: SGDLS and YYNGEE. CDR3 size: 13 residues. The ends were cut back, 3 bases at V and 4 bases at J, with 11 bases in the middle.

The chain recombines TRBV24-1 with TRBJ1-2; maybe TRBD1 (5 bases). The V gene's germline CDR1 is KGHDR and CDR2 SFDVKD. The CDR3 spans 12 residues. V gave up 7 bases and J gave up 8 bases, with 13 bases separating them. CDR3 sequence reads: CATSFTGQGYTF. In DNA form, the CDR3 reads TGTGCCACCAGCTTTACGGGGCAAGGCTACACCTTC.

The table lists this clonotype with a count of one. The rearrangement links TRBV2 to TRBJ2-7, with 12 nucleotides matching TRBD1. The V segment lost 8 bases and the J segment 7 bases; nucleotides outside the gene matches: 12. The CDR3 spans 15 residues. Germline CDR1 SNHLY, CDR2 FYNNEI. CDR3 sequence (DNA): TGTGCCAGCCGGGGACAGGGGGCAATGTACAATGAGCAGTACTTC. Its protein product is CASRGQGAMYNEQYF.